The next 19 T cell receptor beta chains were all read from a single sample in a study of shared clonotypes between healthy human individuals (dated by TCRdb to the early 2020s). Libraries were made using the immunoSEQ multiplex PCR assay. What TCRdb holds here is the immuneACCESS table cut down to in-frame rearrangements. Part of the clones is not present; checked against another copy, under half of the missing clones reflect an unresolved V gene, and the others are unexplained. The table for this sample lists about 520,000 clones; almost 80% of them were counted only once. The ten largest clones represent about 12% of the sample. Sequencing input: PBMCs. These receptors were obtained from a middle-aged woman in good health. Some clones in this sample may be carry-over from other donors' samples.

This sequence joins TRBV19 and TRBJ1-2; D possibly corresponds to TRBD1 (6 bases). Trimming took 7 bases from V and 7 from J, leaving 28 bases between them. The CDR3 consists of 17 residues. The germline V gene has CDR1 LNHDA and CDR2 SQIVND (reference sequence). For the CDR3, the DNA is TGTGCCAGTACTCCCAGGCGGGGGCTCCTCCTTTTCGGTGGCTACACCTTC. Its protein is CASTPRRGLLLFGGYTF.

CDR3: CASSYVRSGRYNEQFF. The CDR3 DNA is TGTGCCAGCAGCTACGTGCGGTCGGGCAGGTACAATGAGCAGTTCTTC. The chain recombines TRBV7-3 with TRBJ2-1; D not resolved. The germline V gene encodes CDR1 SGHTA and CDR2 FQGTGA. The CDR3 has 16 residues. Trimming cost V 4 bases and J 4 bases, with 17 bases left between them.

This clone was picked up many times. The rearrangement uses TRBV11-2 and TRBJ2-3; the D is unclear. CDR3 length: 14 amino acids. Trimming removed 2 bases at V and 1 base at J, with 7 bases between. The germline V gene has CDR1 SGHAT and CDR2 FQNNGV. CDR3 residues: CASSLYSGTDTQYF. CDR3 coding DNA: TGTGCCAGCAGCTTATATTCCGGCACAGATACGCAGTATTTT.

The chain recombines TRBV2 with TRBJ2-4; D possibly corresponds to TRBD1 (5 bases). Trimming removed 7 bases from V and 4 bases from J, with 5 bases in between. Germline V lookup: CDR1 SNHLY, CDR2 FYNNEI. This CDR3 has 11 amino acids. The CDR3 DNA reads as TGTGCCAGCACAGGGAAAAACATTCAGTACTTC. It specifies CASTGKNIQYF. The variable domain in full, with the rest retrieved from reference TRBV2 and TRBJ2-4, is EPEVTQTPSHQVTQMGQEVILRCVPISNHLYFYWYRQILGQKVEFLVSFYNNEISEKSEIFDDQFSVERPDGSNFTLKIRSTKLEDSAMYFCASTGKNIQYFGAGTRLSVL.

V is TRBV27 and J is TRBJ2-7, with 10 nucleotides matching TRBD2. This CDR3 has 15 amino acids. Per germline, CDR1 MNHEY and CDR2 SMNVEV (reference sequence). The V segment lost 2 bases and the J segment 1 base; nucleotides outside the gene matches: 2. CDR3 protein: CASSLGLAVSYEQYF. Here the CDR3 DNA reads TGTGCCAGCAGTTTAGGACTAGCGGTTTCCTACGAGCAGTACTTC.

The V gene is TRBV27, the J gene TRBJ1-3; possibly TRBD1 for D (6 bases). This CDR3 contains 14 residues. Per the germline V gene, CDR1 is MNHEY and CDR2 is SMNVEV (reference sequence). Between the trimmed V and J ends, which lost 5 bases and 4 bases, there was a span of 12 bases. DNA of the CDR3: TGTGCCAGCAGTCCACAGGGCGGGGGAAACACCATATATTTT. It specifies CASSPQGGGNTIYF.

This clone was seen only once. The rearrangement uses TRBV5-1 and TRBJ2-1; D might be TRBD2 (6 bases). The CDR3 sequence is 14 residues long. Germline V gives CDR1 SGHRS, CDR2 YFSETQ. The V gene lost 6 bases and the J gene lost 4 bases, with 14 bases spanning the gap. CDR3 in amino acids: CASNGGITYNEQFF. The CDR3 DNA follows: TGCGCCAGCAATGGCGGGATAACTTACAATGAGCAGTTCTTC. The full variable domain, in which reference TRBV5-1 and TRBJ2-1 provide the parts outside the CDR3, is KAGVTQTPRYLIKTRGQQVTLSCSPISGHRSVSWYQQTPGQGLQFLFEYFSETQRNKGNFPGRFSGRQFSNSRSEMNVSTLELGDSALYLCASNGGITYNEQFFGPGTRLTVL.

This rearrangement joins TRBV6-6 to TRBJ2-3; 10 bases align to TRBD2. V was clipped by 11 bases and J by 1 base; unmatched bases: 3. The CDR3 length is 13 residues. Germline CDR1 and CDR2: MNHNY and SVGAGI (reference sequence). CDR3 in DNA: TGTGCCTACGGACTAGCGGGCACAGATACGCAGTATTTT. Protein product: CAYGLAGTDTQYF.

This clone was seen only a few times. This chain uses TRBV7-2 with TRBJ2-3, with 8 bases matching TRBD1. V shed 5 bases and J 6 bases; nucleotides not matched to a gene: 13. CDR3 length equals 16 residues. CDR1 is SGHTA and CDR2 is FQGNSA in the germline V gene. DNA of the CDR3: TGTGCCAGCAGCCCCTCAGGGGGCGCTGGGTATGATACGCAGTATTTT. Its translation: CASSPSGGAGYDTQYF.

V gene TRBV5-4 combines with J gene TRBJ2-7, with D maybe TRBD2 (6 bases). V gave up 4 bases and J gave up 2 bases, with 16 bases separating them. The CDR3 sequence is 15 residues long. CDR1 is SGHNT, CDR2 YYREEE, per germline (reference sequence). CDR3 nucleotides: TGTGCCAGCAGCCCCTCGGGGGATAGGGCCTACGAGCAGTACTTC. It specifies CASSPSGDRAYEQYF.

This clone was seen only once. This CDR3 is CASTRGVFTDTQYF. The CDR3 coding sequence is TGTGCCAGCACTCGGGGGGTTTTCACAGATACGCAGTATTTT. The chain couples TRBV6-1 to TRBJ2-3; 7 positions agree with TRBD2. This CDR3 comprises 14 residues. Losses at the gene ends were 7 bases for V and 2 bases for J; bases not matched to a gene: 6. Germline CDR1 and CDR2: MNHNS and SASEGT.

This chain joins TRBV4-1 and TRBJ1-5, with 11 bases matching TRBD1. This CDR3 spans 16 amino acids. The V and J ends lost 0 bases and 9 bases, in that order; junction bases with no gene match: 7. Germline-derived CDR1 and CDR2 are MGHRA and YSYEKL. This CDR3 is CASSQDRDRGRRPQHF. In nucleotides, the CDR3 is TGCGCCAGCAGCCAAGACCGGGACAGGGGGAGGCGGCCCCAGCATTTT.

This clone was counted ten times or more. The chain links TRBV5-4 to TRBJ2-3, with 14 bases that match TRBD2. Germline lookup yields CDR1 SGHNT and CDR2 YYREEE (reference sequence). CDR3 size: 16 residues. V shed 4 bases and J 3 bases; nucleotides not matched to a gene: 4. CDR3 DNA: TGTGCCAGCAGCATGGGACTAGCGGGAGTAACAGATACGCAGTATTTT. Amino acids: CASSMGLAGVTDTQYF. The complete variable domain, with remaining parts taken from reference TRBV5-4 and TRBJ2-3, reads ETGVTQSPTHLIKTRGQQVTLRCSSQSGHNTVSWYQQALGQGPQFIFQYYREEENGRGNFPPRFSGLQFPNYSSELNVNALELDDSALYLCASSMGLAGVTDTQYFGPGTRLTVL.

This clone was counted many times. The gene calls are TRBV5-4 and TRBJ2-7; 8 positions agree with TRBD2. Trimming removed 1 base from V and 1 base from J; junction bases left unmatched: 4. Germline V CDR1 and CDR2: SGHNT, YYREEE (reference sequence). This CDR3 is built from 15 residues. For the CDR3, the DNA is TGTGCCAGCAGCTTGAGTAGCGGGATTTCCTACGAGCAGTACTTC. It translates to CASSLSSGISYEQYF.

The V and J genes are TRBV10-3 and TRBJ2-7, with D possibly being TRBD1 or TRBD2 (5 bases each). Germline CDR1 ENHRY, CDR2 SYGVKD. The CDR3 totals 13 residues. The ends were cut back, 7 bases at V and 2 bases at J, with 12 bases in the middle. CDR3 DNA sequence: TGTGCCATCAATCCGGGGCCTACCTACGAGCAGTACTTC. It encodes CAINPGPTYEQYF.

The V call is TRBV29-1, the J call TRBJ1-2; 7 bases line up with TRBD1. This CDR3 is 12 amino acids long. Trimming removed 1 base from V and 4 bases from J; junction bases left unmatched: 0. CDR1 is SQVTM and CDR2 is ANQGSEA in the germline V gene. CDR3 DNA: TGCAGCGTTGAAGGGGACAGCTATGGCTACACCTTC. It yields the protein CSVEGDSYGYTF.

This chain joins TRBV30 and TRBJ1-1, with D possibly matching TRBD1 (6 bases). The V gene's germline CDR1 is GTSNPN and CDR2 SVGIG (reference sequence). The V gene lost 0 bases and the J gene lost 5 bases, with 13 bases spanning the gap. The length of the CDR3 is 14 residues. CDR3 residues: CAWSVWGRRTEAFF. CDR3 in DNA: TGTGCCTGGAGTGTCTGGGGGCGTCGAACTGAAGCTTTCTTT.

The chain joins TRBV7-9 to TRBJ2-3; 7 bases are a match to TRBD2. The CDR3 contains 16 residues. From germline, CDR1 is SEHNR and CDR2 FQNEAQ (reference sequence). V dropped 5 bases and J dropped 5; count of bases not matched to a gene: 13. CDR3 sequence reads: CASSPWGEGLEDTQYF. The CDR3 nucleotides are TGTGCCAGCAGCCCCTGGGGGGAGGGCCTCGAAGATACGCAGTATTTT.

Here the CDR3 DNA reads TGTGCCTGGAGTGTTAAGGGAGGTCAGCCCCAGCATTTT. This encodes CAWSVKGGQPQHF. This chain connects TRBV30 to TRBJ1-5; no firm D call. V was cut by 0 bases and J by 6 bases, with 9 bases left in between. The CDR3 extends over 13 amino acids. CDR1 GTSNPN and CDR2 SVGIG come from the germline V gene (reference sequence).